This T cell receptor (beta chain) was documented in a study of Tregs in tolerant kidney transplant recipients. A word on this clone: Its antigen remains unknown.

Findings and caveats of the study: Tregs expanded with activated donor B cells seemed most donor-specific.

Thawed PBMCs were FACS-sorted into unstimulated CD4+CD25+CD127- regulatory T cells, CD4+CD25- non-regulatory cells, CD4 and CD8 cells. Germline CDR1 MNHEY, CDR2 SVGAGI. V was shortened by 6 bases and J by 3 bases, with 10 bases between the two germline ends. The CDR3 is 13 residues long. Data came from immunoSEQ multiplex PCR; TCRdb stores just in-frame clones and leaves some out. The sample shows hundreds of thousands of clones, 80% to 85% of them seen only once. Material for sequencing was CD4+ T cells from blood. This TCR derives from a human donor in good health. The V and J genes are TRBV6-5 and TRBJ2-3, with D unresolved. CDR3 in DNA: TGTGCCAGCAGGATGGATGGTACAGATACGCAGTATTTT. Amino acids: CASRMDGTDTQYF.